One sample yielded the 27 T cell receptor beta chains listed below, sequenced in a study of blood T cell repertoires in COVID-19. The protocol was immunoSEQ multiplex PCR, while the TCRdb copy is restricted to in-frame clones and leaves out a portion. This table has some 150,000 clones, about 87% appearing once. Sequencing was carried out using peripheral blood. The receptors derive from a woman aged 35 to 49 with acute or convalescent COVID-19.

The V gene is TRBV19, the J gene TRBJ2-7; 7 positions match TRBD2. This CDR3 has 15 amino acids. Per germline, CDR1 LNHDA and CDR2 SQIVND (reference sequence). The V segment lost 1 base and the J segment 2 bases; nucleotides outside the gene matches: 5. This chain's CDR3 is CASSIVGRSPYEQYF. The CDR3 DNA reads TGTGCCAGTAGTATAGTCGGGAGGTCCCCCTACGAGCAGTACTTC.

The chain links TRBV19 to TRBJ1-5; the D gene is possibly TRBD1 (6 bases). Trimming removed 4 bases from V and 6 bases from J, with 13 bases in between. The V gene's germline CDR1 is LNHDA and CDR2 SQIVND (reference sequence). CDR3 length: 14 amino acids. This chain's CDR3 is CASSTPQGIQPQHF. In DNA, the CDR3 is TGTGCCAGTAGTACACCTCAGGGGATTCAGCCCCAGCATTTT.

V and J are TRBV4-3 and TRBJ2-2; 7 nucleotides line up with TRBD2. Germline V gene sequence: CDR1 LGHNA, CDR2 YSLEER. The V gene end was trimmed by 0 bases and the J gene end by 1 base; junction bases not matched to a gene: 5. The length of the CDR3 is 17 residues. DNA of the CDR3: TGCGCCAGCAGCCAAGATCCCCAGCGGGAGAACACCGGGGAGCTGTTTTTT. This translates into CASSQDPQRENTGELFF.

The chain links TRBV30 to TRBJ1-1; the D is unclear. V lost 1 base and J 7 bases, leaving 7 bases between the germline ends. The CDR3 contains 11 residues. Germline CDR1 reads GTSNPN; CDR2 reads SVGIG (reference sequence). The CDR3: CAWSAYNEAFF. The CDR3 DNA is TGTGCCTGGAGTGCCTATAATGAAGCTTTCTTT. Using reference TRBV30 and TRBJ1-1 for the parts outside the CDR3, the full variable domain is SQTIHQWPATLVQPVGSPLSLECTVEGTSNPNLYWYRQAAGRGLQLLFYSVGIGQISSEVPQNLSASRPQDRQFILSSKKLLLSDSGFYLCAWSAYNEAFFGQGTRLTVV.

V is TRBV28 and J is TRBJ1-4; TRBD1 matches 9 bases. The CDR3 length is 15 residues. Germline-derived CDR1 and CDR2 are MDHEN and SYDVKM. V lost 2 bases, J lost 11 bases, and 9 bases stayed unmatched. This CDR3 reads CASSLGGQGHPKLFF. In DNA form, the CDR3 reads TGTGCCAGCAGTTTAGGGGGACAGGGTCACCCTAAACTGTTTTTT.

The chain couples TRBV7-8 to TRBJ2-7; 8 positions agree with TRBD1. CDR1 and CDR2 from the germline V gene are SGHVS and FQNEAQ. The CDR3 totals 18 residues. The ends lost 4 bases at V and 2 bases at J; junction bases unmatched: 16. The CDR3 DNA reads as TGTGCCAGCAGCTCCCGCCCGGCCACGATGGGACAGGCCTACGAGCAGTACTTC. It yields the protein CASSSRPATMGQAYEQYF.

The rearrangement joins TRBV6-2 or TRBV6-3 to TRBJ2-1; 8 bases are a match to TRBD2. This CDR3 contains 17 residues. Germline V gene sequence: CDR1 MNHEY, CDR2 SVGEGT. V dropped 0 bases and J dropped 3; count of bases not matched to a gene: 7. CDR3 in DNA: TGTGCCAGCAGTTACTCGAGCGGGAGAGGGTTCTACAATGAGCAGTTCTTC. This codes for CASSYSSGRGFYNEQFF.

CDR3 DNA: TGTGCCAGCATTGGTGGTAGCAGGGCCGGGGAGCTGTTTTTT. As protein: CASIGGSRAGELFF. The chain combines TRBV11-2 with TRBJ2-2, with a weak D call TRBD1 (5 bases). V dropped 7 bases and J dropped 6 bases, with 15 bases sitting between them. This CDR3 contains 14 residues. The germline gives CDR1 SGHAT, CDR2 FQNNGV.

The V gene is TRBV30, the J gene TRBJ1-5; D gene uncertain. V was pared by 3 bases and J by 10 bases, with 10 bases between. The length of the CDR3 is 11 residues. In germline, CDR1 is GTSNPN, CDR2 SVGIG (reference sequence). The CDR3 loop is CAWSSSGPQHF. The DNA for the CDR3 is TGTGCCTGGAGCAGCTCGGGACCCCAGCATTTT.

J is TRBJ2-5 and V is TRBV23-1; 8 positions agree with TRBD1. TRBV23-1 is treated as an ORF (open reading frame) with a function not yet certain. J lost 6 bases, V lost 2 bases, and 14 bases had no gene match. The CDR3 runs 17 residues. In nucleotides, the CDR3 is TGCGCCAGCAGTCAAATCCCGACGGGACAGGCGGCACAGACCCAGTACTTC. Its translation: CASSQIPTGQAAQTQYF.

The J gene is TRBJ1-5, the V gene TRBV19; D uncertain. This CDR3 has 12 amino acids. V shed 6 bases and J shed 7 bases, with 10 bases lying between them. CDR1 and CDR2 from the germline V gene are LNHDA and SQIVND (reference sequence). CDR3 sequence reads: CASRRERQPQHF. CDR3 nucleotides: TGTGCCAGTAGAAGGGAGCGACAGCCCCAGCATTTT.

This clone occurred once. CDR3 protein: CASSLPLTEIFYGYTF. CDR3 nucleotide sequence: TGTGCCAGCAGCTTGCCTTTGACAGAGATATTCTATGGCTACACCTTC. This sequence joins TRBV5-6 and TRBJ1-2; possible D gene TRBD1, 5 bases. Germline CDR1 is SGHDT and CDR2 is YYEEEE. The CDR3 loop spans 16 amino acids. V lost 1 base, J lost 4 bases, and 17 bases lay in between. The full variable domain, its missing parts supplied by reference TRBV5-6 and TRBJ1-2, is DAGVTQSPTHLIKTRGQQVTLRCSPKSGHDTVSWYQQALGQGPQFIFQYYEEEERQRGNFPDRFSGHQFPNYSSELNVNALLLGDSALYLCASSLPLTEIFYGYTFGSGTRLTVV.

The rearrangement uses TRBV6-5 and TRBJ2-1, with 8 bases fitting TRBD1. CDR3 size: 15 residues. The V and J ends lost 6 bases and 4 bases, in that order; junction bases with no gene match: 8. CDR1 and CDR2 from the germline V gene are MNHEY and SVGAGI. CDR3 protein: CASSLPTGGYNEQFF. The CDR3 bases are TGTGCCAGCAGCCTCCCCACAGGGGGTTACAATGAGCAGTTCTTC.

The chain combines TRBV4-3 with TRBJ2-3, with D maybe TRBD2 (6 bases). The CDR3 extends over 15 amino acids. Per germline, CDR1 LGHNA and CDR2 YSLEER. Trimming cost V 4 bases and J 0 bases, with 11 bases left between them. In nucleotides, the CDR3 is TGCGCCAGCAGCCTCTCTAGCGCCAGCACAGATACGCAGTATTTT. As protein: CASSLSSASTDTQYF.

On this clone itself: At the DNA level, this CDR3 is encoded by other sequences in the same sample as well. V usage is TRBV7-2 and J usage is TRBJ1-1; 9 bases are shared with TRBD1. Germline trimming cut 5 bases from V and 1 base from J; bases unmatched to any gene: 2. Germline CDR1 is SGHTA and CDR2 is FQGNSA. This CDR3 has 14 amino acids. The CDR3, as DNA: TGTGCCAGCAGCCTGGGACAGGGGAACACTGAAGCTTTCTTT. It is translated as CASSLGQGNTEAFF.

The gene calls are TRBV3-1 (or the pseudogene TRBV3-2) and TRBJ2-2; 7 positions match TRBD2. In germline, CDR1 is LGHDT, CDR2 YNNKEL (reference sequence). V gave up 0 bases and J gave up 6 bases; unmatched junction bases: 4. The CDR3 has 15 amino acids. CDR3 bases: TGTGCCAGCAGCCAAGAGGGAGGGAGGTCCGGGGAGCTGTTTTTT. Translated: CASSQEGGRSGELFF.

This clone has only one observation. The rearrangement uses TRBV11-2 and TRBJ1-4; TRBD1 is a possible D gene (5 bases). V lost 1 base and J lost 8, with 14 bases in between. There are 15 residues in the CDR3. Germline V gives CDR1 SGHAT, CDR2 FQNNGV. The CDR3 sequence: CASSLVRRGNEKLFF. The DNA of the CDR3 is TGTGCCAGCAGCTTAGTGCGCCGGGGGAACGAAAAACTGTTTTTT.

CDR3: CASSFLFEQYF. CDR3 coding DNA: TGTGCCAGCAGCTTTCTCTTCGAGCAGTACTTC. The V and J genes are TRBV5-6 and TRBJ2-7; unclear D gene. CDR3 length: 11 residues. Looked up from germline, CDR1 is SGHDT and CDR2 is YYEEEE. V was cut by 2 bases and J by 6 bases, with 6 bases left in between.

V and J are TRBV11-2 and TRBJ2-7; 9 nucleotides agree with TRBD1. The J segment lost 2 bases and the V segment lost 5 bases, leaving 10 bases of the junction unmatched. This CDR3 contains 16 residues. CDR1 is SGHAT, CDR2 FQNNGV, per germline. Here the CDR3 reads CASSLPQGAIPYEQYF. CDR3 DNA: TGTGCCAGCAGCCTCCCACAGGGGGCGATCCCCTACGAGCAGTACTTC.

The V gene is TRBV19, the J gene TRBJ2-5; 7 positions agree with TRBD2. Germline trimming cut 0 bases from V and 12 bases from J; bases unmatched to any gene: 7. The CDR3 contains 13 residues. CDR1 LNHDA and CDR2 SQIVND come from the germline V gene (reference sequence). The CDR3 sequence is CASSIDLGTKEYF. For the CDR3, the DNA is TGTGCCAGTAGTATAGACTTGGGGACTAAGGAGTACTTC.

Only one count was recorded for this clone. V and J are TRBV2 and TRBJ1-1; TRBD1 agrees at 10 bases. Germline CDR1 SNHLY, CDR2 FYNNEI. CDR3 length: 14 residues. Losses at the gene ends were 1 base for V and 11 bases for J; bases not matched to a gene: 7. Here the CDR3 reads CASSEERTGGRAFF. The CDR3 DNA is TGTGCCAGCAGTGAAGAGAGGACAGGGGGGAGGGCTTTCTTT.

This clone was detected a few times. The DNA for the CDR3 is TGTGCCATCAGGGGTGGAGGGGAAGGGACTGAAGCTTTCTTT. It codes for CAIRGGGEGTEAFF. The chain recombines TRBV10-3 with TRBJ1-1, with D possibly TRBD1 on 5 matching bases. The CDR3 is 14 amino acids. CDR1 ENHRY and CDR2 SYGVKD come from the germline V gene. Trimming cost V 6 bases and J 5 bases, with 16 bases left between them.

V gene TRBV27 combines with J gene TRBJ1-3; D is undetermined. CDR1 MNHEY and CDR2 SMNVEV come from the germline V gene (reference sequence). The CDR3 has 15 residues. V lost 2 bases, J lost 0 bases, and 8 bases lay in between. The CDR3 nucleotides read TGTGCCAGCAGTTTAGATCAGAACTCTGGAAACACCATATATTTT. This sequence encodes CASSLDQNSGNTIYF.

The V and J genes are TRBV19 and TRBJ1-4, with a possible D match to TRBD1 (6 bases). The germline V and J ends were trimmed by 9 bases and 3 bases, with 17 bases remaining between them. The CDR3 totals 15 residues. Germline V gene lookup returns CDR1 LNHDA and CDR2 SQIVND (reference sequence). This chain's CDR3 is CASTWGGPPNEKLFF. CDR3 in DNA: TGTGCCAGCACATGGGGGGGGCCGCCTAATGAAAAACTGTTTTTT.

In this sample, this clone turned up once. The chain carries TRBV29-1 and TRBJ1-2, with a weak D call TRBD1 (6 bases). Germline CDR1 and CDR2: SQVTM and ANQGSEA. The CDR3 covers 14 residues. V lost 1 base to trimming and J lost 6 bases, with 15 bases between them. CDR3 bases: TGCAGCGTTGAAGGGATGGGGCAGGGGAATGGCTACACCTTC. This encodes CSVEGMGQGNGYTF.

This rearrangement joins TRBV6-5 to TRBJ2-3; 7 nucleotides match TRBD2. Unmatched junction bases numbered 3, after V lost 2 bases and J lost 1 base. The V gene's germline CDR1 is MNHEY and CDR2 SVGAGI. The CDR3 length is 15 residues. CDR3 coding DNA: TGTGCCAGCAGTTACGGGGCGGGGGGCACAGATACGCAGTATTTT. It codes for CASSYGAGGTDTQYF.

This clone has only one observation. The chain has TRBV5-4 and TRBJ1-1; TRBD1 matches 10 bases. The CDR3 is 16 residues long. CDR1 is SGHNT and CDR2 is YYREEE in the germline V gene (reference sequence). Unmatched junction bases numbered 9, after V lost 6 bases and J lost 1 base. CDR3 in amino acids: CASTTGQGFGNTEAFF. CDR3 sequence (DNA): TGTGCCAGCACCACGGGACAGGGGTTTGGGAACACTGAAGCTTTCTTT.